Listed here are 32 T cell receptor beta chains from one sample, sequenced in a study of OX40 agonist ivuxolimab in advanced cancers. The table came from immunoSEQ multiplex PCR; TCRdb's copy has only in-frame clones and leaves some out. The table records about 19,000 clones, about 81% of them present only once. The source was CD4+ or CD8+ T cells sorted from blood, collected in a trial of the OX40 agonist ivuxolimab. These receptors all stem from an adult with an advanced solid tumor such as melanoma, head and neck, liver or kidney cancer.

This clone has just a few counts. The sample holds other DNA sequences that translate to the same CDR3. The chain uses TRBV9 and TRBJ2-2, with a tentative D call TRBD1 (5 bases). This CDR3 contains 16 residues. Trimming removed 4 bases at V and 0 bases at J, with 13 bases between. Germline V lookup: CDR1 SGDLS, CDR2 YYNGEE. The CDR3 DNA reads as TGTGCCAGCAGCCCTCATCGGACAACGAACACCGGGGAGCTGTTTTTT. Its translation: CASSPHRTTNTGELFF.

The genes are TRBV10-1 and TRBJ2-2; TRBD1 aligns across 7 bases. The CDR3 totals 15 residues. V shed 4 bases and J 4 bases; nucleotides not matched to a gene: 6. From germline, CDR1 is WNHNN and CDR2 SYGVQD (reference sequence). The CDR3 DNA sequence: TGCGCCAGCAGTGCTGGGACAGCGAGCACCGGGGAGCTGTTTTTT. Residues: CASSAGTASTGELFF.

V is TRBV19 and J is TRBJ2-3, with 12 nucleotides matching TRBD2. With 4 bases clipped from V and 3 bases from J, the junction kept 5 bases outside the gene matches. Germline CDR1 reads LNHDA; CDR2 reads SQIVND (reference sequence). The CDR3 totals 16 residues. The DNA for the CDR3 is TGTGCCAGTAGTACAGGACTAGCGGGGTTGACAGATACGCAGTATTTT. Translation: CASSTGLAGLTDTQYF. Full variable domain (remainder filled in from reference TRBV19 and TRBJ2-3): DGGITQSPKYLFRKEGQNVTLSCEQNLNHDAMYWYRQDPGQGLRLIYYSQIVNDFQKGDIAEGYSVSREKKESFPLTVTSAQKNPTAFYLCASSTGLAGLTDTQYFGPGTRLTVL.

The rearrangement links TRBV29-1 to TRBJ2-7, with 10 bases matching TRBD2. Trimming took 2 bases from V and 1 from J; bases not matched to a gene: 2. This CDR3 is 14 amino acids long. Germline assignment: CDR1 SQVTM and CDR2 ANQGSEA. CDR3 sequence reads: CSVELAGVSYEQYF. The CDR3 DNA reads TGCAGCGTTGAACTAGCGGGAGTTTCCTACGAGCAGTACTTC.

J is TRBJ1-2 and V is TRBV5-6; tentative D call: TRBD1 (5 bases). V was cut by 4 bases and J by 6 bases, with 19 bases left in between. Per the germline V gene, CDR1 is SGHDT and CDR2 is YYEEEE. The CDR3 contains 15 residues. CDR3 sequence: CASSPYSSGYNGYTF. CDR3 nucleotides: TGTGCCAGCAGCCCTTACTCCTCAGGGTATAATGGCTACACCTTC.

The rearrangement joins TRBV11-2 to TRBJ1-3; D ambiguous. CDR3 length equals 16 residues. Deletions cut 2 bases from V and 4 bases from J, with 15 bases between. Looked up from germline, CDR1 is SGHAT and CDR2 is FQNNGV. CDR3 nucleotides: TGTGCCAGCAGCTTAAGCACGGGTATCGCCGGAAACACCATATATTTT. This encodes CASSLSTGIAGNTIYF.

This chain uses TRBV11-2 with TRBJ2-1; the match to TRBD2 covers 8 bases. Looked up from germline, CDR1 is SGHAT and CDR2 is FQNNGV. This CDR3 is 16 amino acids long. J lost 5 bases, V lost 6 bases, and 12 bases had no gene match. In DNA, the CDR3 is TGTGCCAGCAGGAGGGGCCTGGGCGGGAGGAACAATGAGCAGTTCTTC. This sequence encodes CASRRGLGGRNNEQFF.

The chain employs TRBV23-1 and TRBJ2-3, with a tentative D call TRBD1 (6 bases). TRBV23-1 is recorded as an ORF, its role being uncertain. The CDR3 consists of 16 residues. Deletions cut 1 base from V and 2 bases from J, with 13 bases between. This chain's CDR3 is CASSQLQGLYTDTQYF. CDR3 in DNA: TGCGCCAGCAGTCAATTACAGGGCTTATACACAGATACGCAGTATTTT.

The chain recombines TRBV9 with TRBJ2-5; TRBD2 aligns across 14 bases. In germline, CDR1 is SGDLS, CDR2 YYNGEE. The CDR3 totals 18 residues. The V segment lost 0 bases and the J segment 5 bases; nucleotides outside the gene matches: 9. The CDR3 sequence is CASSVVSSGLAGGETQYF. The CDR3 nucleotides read TGTGCCAGCAGCGTAGTAAGTTCCGGACTAGCGGGAGGCGAGACCCAGTACTTC.

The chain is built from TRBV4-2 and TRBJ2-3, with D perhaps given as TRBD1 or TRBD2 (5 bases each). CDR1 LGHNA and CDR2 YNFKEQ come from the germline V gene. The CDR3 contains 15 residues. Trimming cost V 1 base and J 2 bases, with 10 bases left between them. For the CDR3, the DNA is TGTGCCAGCAGCCAAGCAGGGCGGGCCACAGATACGCAGTATTTT. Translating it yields CASSQAGRATDTQYF.

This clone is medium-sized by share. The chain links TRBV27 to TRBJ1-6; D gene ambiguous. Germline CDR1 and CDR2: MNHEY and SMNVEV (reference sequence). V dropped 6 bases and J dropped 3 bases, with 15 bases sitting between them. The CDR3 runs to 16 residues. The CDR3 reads CASSPQEDFYNSPLHF. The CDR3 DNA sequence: TGTGCCAGCAGCCCCCAGGAAGATTTCTATAATTCACCCCTCCACTTT.

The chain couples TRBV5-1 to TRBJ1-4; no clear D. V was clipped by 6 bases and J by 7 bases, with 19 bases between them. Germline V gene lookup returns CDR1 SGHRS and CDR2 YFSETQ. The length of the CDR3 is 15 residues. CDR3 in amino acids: CASNPVPGSVEKLFF. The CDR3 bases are TGCGCCAGCAACCCGGTCCCGGGTTCCGTTGAAAAACTGTTTTTT.

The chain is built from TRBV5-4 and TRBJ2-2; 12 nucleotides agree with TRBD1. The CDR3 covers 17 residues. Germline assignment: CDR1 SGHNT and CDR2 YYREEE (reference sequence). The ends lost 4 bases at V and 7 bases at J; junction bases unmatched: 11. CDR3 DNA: TGTGCCAGCAGCCCGGGGGGACAGGGGGCGCATGGCGGGGAGCTGTTTTTT. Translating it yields CASSPGGQGAHGGELFF.

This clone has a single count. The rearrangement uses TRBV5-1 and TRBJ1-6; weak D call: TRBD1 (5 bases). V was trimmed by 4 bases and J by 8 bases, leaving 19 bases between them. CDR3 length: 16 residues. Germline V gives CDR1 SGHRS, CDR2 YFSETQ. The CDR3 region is CASSAIGATGDSPLHF. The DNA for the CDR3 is TGCGCCAGCAGCGCGATAGGGGCTACAGGCGATTCACCCCTCCACTTT.

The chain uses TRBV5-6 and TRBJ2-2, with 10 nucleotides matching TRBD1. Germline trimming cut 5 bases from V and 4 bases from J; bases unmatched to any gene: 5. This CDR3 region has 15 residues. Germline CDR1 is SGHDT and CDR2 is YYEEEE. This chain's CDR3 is CASRRQGAVTGELFF. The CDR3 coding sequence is TGTGCCAGCAGGCGACAGGGGGCGGTCACCGGGGAGCTGTTTTTT. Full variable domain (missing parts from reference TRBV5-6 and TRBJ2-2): DAGVTQSPTHLIKTRGQQVTLRCSPKSGHDTVSWYQQALGQGPQFIFQYYEEEERQRGNFPDRFSGHQFPNYSSELNVNALLLGDSALYLCASRRQGAVTGELFFGEGSRLTVL.

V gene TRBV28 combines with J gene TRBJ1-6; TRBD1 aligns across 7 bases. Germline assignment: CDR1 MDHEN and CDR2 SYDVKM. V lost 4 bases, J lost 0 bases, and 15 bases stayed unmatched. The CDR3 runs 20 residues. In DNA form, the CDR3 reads TGTGCCAGCAGTTCTTTTCCAGGGGGTAACCCCCGCTCCTATAATTCACCCCTCCACTTT. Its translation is CASSSFPGGNPRSYNSPLHF.

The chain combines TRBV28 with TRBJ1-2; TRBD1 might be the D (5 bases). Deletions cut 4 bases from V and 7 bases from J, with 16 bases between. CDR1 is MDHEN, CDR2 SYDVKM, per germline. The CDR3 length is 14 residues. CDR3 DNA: TGTGCCAGCAGTTCAGGACAAGGGGCGAGTGGCTACACCTTC. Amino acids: CASSSGQGASGYTF.

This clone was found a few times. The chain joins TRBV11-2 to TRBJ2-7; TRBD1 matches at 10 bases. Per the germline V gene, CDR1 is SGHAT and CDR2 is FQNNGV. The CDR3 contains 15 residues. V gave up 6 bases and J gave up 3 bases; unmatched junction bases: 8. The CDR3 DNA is TGTGCCAGCAGTGTAGGGACAGGGGTTTTCTACGAGCAGTACTTC. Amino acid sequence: CASSVGTGVFYEQYF.

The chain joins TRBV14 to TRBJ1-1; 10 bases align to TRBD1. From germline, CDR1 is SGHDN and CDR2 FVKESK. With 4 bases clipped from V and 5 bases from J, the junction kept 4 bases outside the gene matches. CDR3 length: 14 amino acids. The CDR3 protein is CASSLDRGHTEAFF. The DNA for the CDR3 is TGTGCCAGCAGCCTTGACAGGGGGCATACTGAAGCTTTCTTT.

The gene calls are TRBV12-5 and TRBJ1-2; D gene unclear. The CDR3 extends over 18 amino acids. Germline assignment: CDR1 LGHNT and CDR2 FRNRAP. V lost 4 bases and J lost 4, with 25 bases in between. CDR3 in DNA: TGTGCTAGTGGTTCCCGGCCCCTGGTTTCATCGATGGGCTATGGCTACACCTTC. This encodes CASGSRPLVSSMGYGYTF.

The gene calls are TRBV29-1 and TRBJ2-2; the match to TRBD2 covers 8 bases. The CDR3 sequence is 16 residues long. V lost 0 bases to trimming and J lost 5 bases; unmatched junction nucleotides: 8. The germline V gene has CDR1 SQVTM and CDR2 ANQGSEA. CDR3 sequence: CSVEDPGGRVTGELFF. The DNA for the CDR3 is TGCAGCGTTGAAGATCCGGGAGGGAGGGTAACCGGGGAGCTGTTTTTT.

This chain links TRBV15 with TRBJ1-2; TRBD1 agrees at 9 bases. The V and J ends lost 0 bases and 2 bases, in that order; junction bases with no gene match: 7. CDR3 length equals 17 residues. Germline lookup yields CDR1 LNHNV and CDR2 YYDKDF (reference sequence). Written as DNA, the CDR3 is TGTGCCACCAGCAGAGATGTACAGGGGGCGCGGAACTATGGCTACACCTTC. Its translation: CATSRDVQGARNYGYTF.

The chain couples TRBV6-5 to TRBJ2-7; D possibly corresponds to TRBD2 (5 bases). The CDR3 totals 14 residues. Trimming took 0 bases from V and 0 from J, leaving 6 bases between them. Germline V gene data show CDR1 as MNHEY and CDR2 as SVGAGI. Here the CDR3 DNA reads TGTGCCAGCAGTTACTCTAGCGACTCCTACGAGCAGTACTTC. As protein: CASSYSSDSYEQYF.

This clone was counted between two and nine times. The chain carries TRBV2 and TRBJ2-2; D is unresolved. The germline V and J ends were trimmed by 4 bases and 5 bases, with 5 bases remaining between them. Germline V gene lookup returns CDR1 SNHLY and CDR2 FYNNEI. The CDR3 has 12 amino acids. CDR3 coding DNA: TGTGCCAGCAGTGGACAAACCGGGGAGCTGTTTTTT. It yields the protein CASSGQTGELFF.

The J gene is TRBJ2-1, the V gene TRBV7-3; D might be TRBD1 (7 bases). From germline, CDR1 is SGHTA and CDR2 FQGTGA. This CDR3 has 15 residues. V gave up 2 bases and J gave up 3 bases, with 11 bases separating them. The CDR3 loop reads CASSLQQGGYNEQFF. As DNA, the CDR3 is TGTGCCAGCAGCTTACAGCAGGGGGGCTACAATGAGCAGTTCTTC.

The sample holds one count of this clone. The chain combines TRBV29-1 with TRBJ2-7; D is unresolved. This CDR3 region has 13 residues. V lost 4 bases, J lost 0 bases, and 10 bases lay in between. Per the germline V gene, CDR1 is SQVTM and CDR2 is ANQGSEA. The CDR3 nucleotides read TGCAGCGTTGTGCCATTCGGCTCCTACGAGCAGTACTTC. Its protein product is CSVVPFGSYEQYF.

CDR3 bases: TGTGCCAGTAATAATGTAAACTATGGCTACACCTTC. Translating gives CASNNVNYGYTF. The gene calls are TRBV7-9 and TRBJ1-2, with no clear D. Germline CDR1 reads SEHNR; CDR2 reads FQNEAQ (reference sequence). V was shortened by 9 bases and J by 2 bases, with 10 bases between the two germline ends. The CDR3 spans 12 residues.

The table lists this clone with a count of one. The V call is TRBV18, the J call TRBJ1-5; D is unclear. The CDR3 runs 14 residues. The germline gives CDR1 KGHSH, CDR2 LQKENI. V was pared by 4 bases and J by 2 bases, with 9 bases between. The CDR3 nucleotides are TGTGCCAGCTCACGGGGAGGCGGCAATCAGCCCCAGCATTTT. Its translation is CASSRGGGNQPQHF.

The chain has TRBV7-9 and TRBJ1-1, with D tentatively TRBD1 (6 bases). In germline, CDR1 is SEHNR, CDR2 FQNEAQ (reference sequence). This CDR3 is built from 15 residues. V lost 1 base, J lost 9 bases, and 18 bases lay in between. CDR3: CASSLDGGQLLKAFF. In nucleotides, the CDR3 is TGTGCCAGCAGCTTAGACGGTGGACAGCTCCTGAAAGCTTTCTTT.

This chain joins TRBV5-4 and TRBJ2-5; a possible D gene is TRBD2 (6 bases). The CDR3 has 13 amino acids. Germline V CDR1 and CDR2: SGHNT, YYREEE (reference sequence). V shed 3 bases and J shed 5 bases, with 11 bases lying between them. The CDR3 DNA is TGTGCCAGCAGCTGGTGGGGGGAGGAGACCCAGTACTTC. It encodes CASSWWGEETQYF. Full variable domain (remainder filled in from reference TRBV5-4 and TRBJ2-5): ETGVTQSPTHLIKTRGQQVTLRCSSQSGHNTVSWYQQALGQGPQFIFQYYREEENGRGNFPPRFSGLQFPNYSSELNVNALELDDSALYLCASSWWGEETQYFGPGTRLLVL.

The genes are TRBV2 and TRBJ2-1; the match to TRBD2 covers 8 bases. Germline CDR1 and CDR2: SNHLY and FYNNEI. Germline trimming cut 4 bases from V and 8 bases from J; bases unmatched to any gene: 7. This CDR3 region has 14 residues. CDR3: CASSAPAGGYEQFF. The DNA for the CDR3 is TGTGCCAGCAGTGCTCCGGCGGGGGGTTATGAGCAGTTCTTC.

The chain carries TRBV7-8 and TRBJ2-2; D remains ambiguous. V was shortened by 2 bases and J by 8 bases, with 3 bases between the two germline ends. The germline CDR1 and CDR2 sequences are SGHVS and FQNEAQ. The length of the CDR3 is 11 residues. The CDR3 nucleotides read TGTGCCAGCAGCTTAATGGGGGAGCTGTTTTTT. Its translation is CASSLMGELFF.